This is a list of T cell receptor beta chains from one sample in a study of CD8 T cells in ankylosing spondylitis. TCRdb re-called the 5' RACE reads through MiXCR, storing one row per CDR3 protein. The sample lists 200,000 to 250,000 distinct CDR3 sequences; roughly 24% were seen once. The sequenced material came from blood, either unsorted or a sorted T cell fraction (not recorded which). Receptor source: a male donor with ankylosing spondylitis or in good health (not recorded which). CDR3s include the opening cysteine and the closing phenylalanine or tryptophan. The D gene is left open where the match is weak. Clone size is shown for a subset of rows, as once, few, many or a class of expanded clone.

.	.	TRBV12-3/TRBV12-4	TRBJ2-2	TGTGCCAGCAATCGGGACACCGGGGAGCTGTTTTTT	CASNRDTGELFF
many	TRBD1	TRBV5-1	TRBJ1-4	TGCGCCAGCAGCTTCGGGACAGCGACTAGGGATGAAAAACTGTTTTTT	CASSFGTATRDEKLFF
many	.	TRBV2	TRBJ2-7	TGTGCCAGCAGTGAGCCTTTCCGGGTCTACGAGCAGTACTTC	CASSEPFRVYEQYF
.	.	TRBV4-3	TRBJ1-2	TGCGCCAGCAGCCCGGTTTGGAAAGACTCCGCTTCTGGCTACACCTTC	CASSPVWKDSASGYTF
few	.	TRBV20-1	TRBJ1-2	TGCAGTGCTAGTCCAGCGGGGGGCGCGGGGGGCTACACCTTC	CSASPAGGAGGYTF
.	.	TRBV20-1	TRBJ2-3	TGCAGCGCCCCTCAGGCTAGCACAGATACGCAGTATTTT	CSAPQASTDTQYF
many	.	TRBV5-6	TRBJ2-1	TGTGCCAGCAGCTTGCGGGGACCGAAGGGGGAGCAGTTCTTC	CASSLRGPKGEQFF
many	TRBD1	TRBV6-1	TRBJ1-1	TGTGCCAGCGTCACGACAGGGCTGAACACTGAAGCTTTCTTT	CASVTTGLNTEAFF
.	.	TRBV6-6	TRBJ1-3	TGTGCCAGCAGCACCCTTGGGAACACCATATATTTT	CASSTLGNTIYF
few	.	TRBV20-1	TRBJ2-5	TGCAGTGCTAGAGATGAGGGGAAACAGACCCAGTACTTC	CSARDEGKQTQYF
once	.	TRBV10-3	TRBJ1-6	TGTGCCATCAGTGAGTCGGGGCAGATTAATTCACCCCTCCACTTT	CAISESGQINSPLHF
.	.	TRBV12-3/TRBV12-4	TRBJ2-7	TGTGCCAGCAGCCAACGGATCGAGCAGTACTTC	CASSQRIEQYF
many	.	TRBV11-2	TRBJ1-2	TGTGCCAGCAGCAAGAGGGGGTATGATGGCTACACCTTC	CASSKRGYDGYTF
many	.	TRBV29-1	TRBJ1-1	TGCAGCGTTGAGGGGGGGGAGAGCAGAGCTTTCTTT	CSVEGGESRAFF
many	.	TRBV7-2	TRBJ2-1	TGTGCCAGCAGCTTAAGGGTCAATGAGCAGTTCTTC	CASSLRVNEQFF
.	.	TRBV20-1	TRBJ1-1	TGCAGTGCGTCAGGGGAGAGGGCTTTCTTT	CSASGERAFF
.	.	TRBV24-1	TRBJ2-5	TGTGCCACCAGTGATCTCACTAGTGAGGGACGAGAGACCCAGTACTTC	CATSDLTSEGRETQYF
few	TRBD2	TRBV10-3	TRBJ2-7	TGTGCCATCAGTGAGTCGGGACTAGCGGGATCCTACGAGCAGTACTTC	CAISESGLAGSYEQYF
many	.	TRBV4-3	TRBJ2-6	TGCGCCAGCAGCCAAGATTTGGGTGGGGGCTCTGGGGCCAACGTCCTGACTTTC	CASSQDLGGGSGANVLTF
many	.	TRBV7-9	TRBJ1-5	TGTGCCAGCAGCTTAGTGACCAGGACAGATAGCAATCAGCCCCAGCATTTT	CASSLVTRTDSNQPQHF
many	.	TRBV5-1	TRBJ2-7	TGCGCCAGCAGCTTACACGACAGCTACGAGCAGTACTTC	CASSLHDSYEQYF
many	TRBD1	TRBV6-1	TRBJ2-7	TGTGCCAGCAGCATCGACAGGGTCTCCTACGAGCAGTACTTC	CASSIDRVSYEQYF
many	TRBD2	TRBV29-1	TRBJ2-7	TGCAGCGTTGGCGGGGGGTTGGGTGACGAGCAGTACTTC	CSVGGGLGDEQYF
few	.	TRBV29-1	TRBJ2-5	TGCAGCGTTGAAGAATCGGACACCCATTATATCTCCCAGTACTTC	CSVEESDTHYISQYF
many	.	TRBV20-1	TRBJ1-1	TGCAGCCCCATTGGGGGTAACACTGAAGCTTTCTTT	CSPIGGNTEAFF
once	TRBD1	TRBV5-1	TRBJ2-2	TGCGCCAGCAGCTTGGACAGGGGGCCCGGGGAGCTGTTTTTT	CASSLDRGPGELFF
many	.	TRBV7-8	TRBJ2-5	TGTGCCAGCAGCTTAGGGTCGGCAGGCACCAAAGAGACCCAGTACTTC	CASSLGSAGTKETQYF
many	.	TRBV12-3/TRBV12-4	TRBJ2-5	TGTGCCAGCAGACCGTCGGATGCGAGGGGAGAGACCCAGTACTTC	CASRPSDARGETQYF
.	.	TRBV29-1	TRBJ2-5	TGCAGCGTCATCCCACAGCGAGGGGGAGAGACCCAGTACTTC	CSVIPQRGGETQYF
many	TRBD1	TRBV10-3	TRBJ2-2	TGTGCCATCAGCGCTGAGACAGGGGGCTGGCCCGGGGAGCTGTTTTTT	CAISAETGGWPGELFF
many	.	TRBV5-1	TRBJ2-7	TGCGCCAGCAGCAAACAAACCCCAGGACGGTTGAGCTCCTACGAGCAGTACTTC	CASSKQTPGRLSSYEQYF
many	TRBD2	TRBV5-6	TRBJ2-7	TGTGCCAGCAGCGTCACCGGGACTAGTGGGGACCTGTACTTC	CASSVTGTSGDLYF
many	.	TRBV12-3/TRBV12-4	TRBJ2-5	TGTGCCAGCAGTCGCGGACTGTTGGAGACCCAGTACTTC	CASSRGLLETQYF
.	.	TRBV20-1	TRBJ1-1	TGCAGTGCTAGGAGACCGACAGGCGGACAAGGGGAAGCTTTCTTT	CSARRPTGGQGEAFF
many	TRBD2	TRBV20-1	TRBJ2-5	TGCAGTGCTAGCGGTAGCGGGAGAGAGACCCAGTACTTC	CSASGSGRETQYF
.	TRBD2	TRBV10-3	TRBJ2-3	TGTGCCATCAGTGTGGCTAGCGGAGATACGCAGTATTTT	CAISVASGDTQYF
.	TRBD2	TRBV15	TRBJ2-1	TGTGCCACCAGCACCCTAGCGGGAGTCCACAATGAGCAGTTCTTC	CATSTLAGVHNEQFF
.	.	TRBV12-3/TRBV12-4	TRBJ1-5	TGTGCCAGCAGTTTCTCCCGGGCAGGGAGCAATCAGCCCCAGCATTTT	CASSFSRAGSNQPQHF
.	TRBD2	TRBV29-1	TRBJ2-1	TGCAGCGTTGATCCTCGACTAGCGGGACACTCCTACAATGAGCAGTTCTTC	CSVDPRLAGHSYNEQFF
.	.	TRBV4-1	TRBJ2-1	TGCGCCAGCAGCCACCTTTACGATGAGCAGTTCTTC	CASSHLYDEQFF
few	TRBD2	TRBV7-2	TRBJ2-7	TGTGCCAGCAGCTTAGTCGGCGGGAGCCCGACTAGCGAGCAGTACTTC	CASSLVGGSPTSEQYF
few	TRBD2	TRBV5-4	TRBJ2-5	TGTGCCAGCAGCTCCGGGACTAGCGGTCTCCAAGAGACCCAGTACTTC	CASSSGTSGLQETQYF
few	TRBD1	TRBV20-1	TRBJ2-3	TGCAGTGCTGTTAGAGGACAGGGGACTAGCACAGATACGCAGTATTTT	CSAVRGQGTSTDTQYF
many	.	TRBV29-1	TRBJ2-1	TGCAGCGTTGGACAGGTCACGGAGTTCTTC	CSVGQVTEFF
many	TRBD1	TRBV20-1	TRBJ1-2	TGCAGTGCTAGAGGCTTCCCGGGACAGGGAAACTATGGCTACACCTTC	CSARGFPGQGNYGYTF
few	.	TRBV29-1	TRBJ2-7	TGCAGCTCAAATGCTGGGACCACACCCGAGGGACTCTCCTACGAGCAGTACTTC	CSSNAGTTPEGLSYEQYF
many	.	TRBV6-1	TRBJ2-3	TGTGCCAGCAGTCCGGGGTACGACACAGATACGCAGTATTTT	CASSPGYDTDTQYF
many	.	TRBV6-2/TRBV6-3	TRBJ1-5	TGTGCCAGCAGGCAGGGATTAGGGAATCAGCCCCAGCATTTT	CASRQGLGNQPQHF